The T cell receptor beta chain described here comes from a study of tumor-infiltrating lymphocytes in primary liver carcinoma. Across the whole study: Sample counts of productive TCRbeta reads spanned roughly 3.65 to 8 million; these counts were similar across tissue types. Study-level results: It was tumor-adjacent and tumor-blood pairs that overlapped less than tumor region pairs did.

Germline DNA was also extracted, while the blood RNA originated from unsorted whole blood. Patients carried chronic HBV infection without prior treatment. Before surgery, approximately 4 milliliters of EDTA blood were taken. This clonotype has ten or more counts. What it binds is not known. A constant-region primer primed TCR beta cDNA synthesis from 500 ng of total RNA. Researchers made the TCR beta libraries by running three nested multiplex PCR rounds with slightly modified ARM-PCR. The first two PCR rounds used TRBV1-TRBV30 forward primers with a C-beta reverse primer, about 10 cycles each. TCRdb ran MiXCR on the multiplex PCR reads and lists one entry per CDR3 protein. The table shows about 300,000 distinct CDR3 sequences, with over 55% occurring only once. The trim removed 5 bases at V and 9 bases at J, leaving 8 bases unmatched. CDR1 and CDR2 (germline): MNHNS, SASEGT. This CDR3 spans 14 amino acids.

The sample was peripheral blood. The rearrangement links TRBV6-1 to TRBJ2-4, with TRBD1 matching 9 bases. This receptor was obtained from a man in his forties with primary liver carcinoma and hepatitis B virus infection. DNA of the CDR3: TGTGCCAGCAGTCCGAACAGGGGGCAGACCATTCAGTACTTC. Translated, it gives CASSPNRGQTIQYF.